The source of this T cell receptor (beta chain) is a study of cytomegalovirus exposure and HLA in healthy donors. Study details: A prior analysis found about 110 million unique TCR beta sequences from approximately 200 million T cells.

Study-level results: In a later analysis, HLA-associated TCR beta chains were more clonally expanded than equally common others. TRBV6-2, TRBV6-3 and some other V segments were excluded as indistinguishable.

This CDR3 region has 14 residues. Germline CDR1 is WNHNN and CDR2 is SYGVQD (reference sequence). V was pared by 4 bases and J by 2 bases, with 10 bases between. Concerning this clone: The antigen remains unidentified.

With 60 Vbeta and 13 Jbeta primers, the PCR was carried out. The assay was immunoSEQ multiplex PCR, and TCRdb's table has in-frame clones only and misses some. The data hold some 96,000 clones, with about 80% observed a single time. The clonotype originates from a man between 40 and 49 years old in good health and CMV-seronegative. The sequenced material came from PBMCs. The chain is built from TRBV10-1 and TRBJ2-3, with D uncertain. The CDR3 nucleotides read TGCGCCAGCAGTGGCCGAGACATCACAGATACGCAGTATTTT. Amino acids: CASSGRDITDTQYF.